This TCR beta chain was obtained from a study of T cells after yellow fever vaccination. This clonotype was seen more than once but under ten times. V shed 4 bases and J 5 bases; nucleotides not matched to a gene: 8. Germline CDR1 reads SGHTA; CDR2 reads FQGNSA. The CDR3 is 15 amino acids. Each CDR3 protein is one row after TCRdb ran MiXCR on the 5' RACE reads. The top ten clones hold roughly 0.5% of a sample with 300,000 or so distinct CDR3 sequences, 10% to 15% of them seen once. The sequences come from CD4+ T cells sorted from PBMCs, collected 45 days after the yellow fever booster vaccination. The receptor's source is a man younger than 40 who received the YFV17D yellow fever vaccine. The chain couples TRBV7-2 to TRBJ2-7; TRBD1 matches at 10 bases. The CDR3, as DNA: TGTGCCAGCAGCTGGGGGACAGGGGTACAAAACGAGCAGTACTTC. It codes for CASSWGTGVQNEQYF.